The next 32 T cell receptor beta chains were all read from a single sample in a study of blood T cell repertoires in COVID-19. Sequencing was performed with immunoSEQ multiplex PCR; in TCRdb, only in-frame clones are kept and a portion is missing. The repertoire has more than 85,000 clones, approximately 82% of them found once; the top ten carry more than 9%. The source material was peripheral blood. These receptors all stem from a man in his 70s with acute or convalescent COVID-19.

This chain links TRBV2 with TRBJ1-1; 8 bases are shared with TRBD1. The CDR3 contains 14 residues. Looked up from germline, CDR1 is SNHLY and CDR2 is FYNNEI. V gave up 6 bases and J gave up 4 bases; unmatched junction bases: 7. CDR3 DNA sequence: TGTGCCAGCAGCGCGAGACAGGGGAGCACTGAAGCTTTCTTT. As protein: CASSARQGSTEAFF. Full variable domain (rest looked up from reference TRBV2 and TRBJ1-1): EPEVTQTPSHQVTQMGQEVILRCVPISNHLYFYWYRQILGQKVEFLVSFYNNEISEKSEIFDDQFSVERPDGSNFTLKIRSTKLEDSAMYFCASSARQGSTEAFFGQGTRLTVV.

J is TRBJ2-1 and V is TRBV30; 10 nucleotides match TRBD2. CDR3 length equals 15 residues. Trimming cost V 5 bases and J 4 bases; bases outside gene matches: 8. Germline assignment: CDR1 GTSNPN and CDR2 SVGIG (reference sequence). The CDR3 is CAWGPLAGAYNEQFF. As DNA, the CDR3 is TGTGCCTGGGGCCCCCTAGCGGGAGCTTACAATGAGCAGTTCTTC.

The chain employs TRBV4-1 and TRBJ2-1, with D possibly matching TRBD2 (6 bases). V lost 6 bases and J 0 bases, leaving 9 bases between the germline ends. From germline, CDR1 is MGHRA and CDR2 YSYEKL. The CDR3 sequence is 14 residues long. DNA for the CDR3: TGCGCCAGCAGTTACGGGGGCTCCTACAATGAGCAGTTCTTC. Translated, it gives CASSYGGSYNEQFF.

This chain connects TRBV19 to TRBJ1-5; D not certain. V lost 7 bases and J 4 bases, leaving 17 bases between the germline ends. The CDR3 spans 15 residues. Germline V gene sequence: CDR1 LNHDA, CDR2 SQIVND (reference sequence). In DNA form, the CDR3 reads TGTGCCAGTACCAATCCCGGGTCCGGGAATCAGCCCCAGCATTTT. It codes for CASTNPGSGNQPQHF.

The V and J genes are TRBV2 and TRBJ2-7, with 7 bases fitting TRBD2. The CDR3 spans 13 residues. Germline assignment: CDR1 SNHLY and CDR2 FYNNEI. Unmatched junction bases numbered 6, after V lost 7 bases and J lost 3 bases. The CDR3 sequence: CASTLGGDYEQYF. Written as DNA, the CDR3 is TGTGCCAGCACCCTGGGGGGGGACTACGAGCAGTACTTC.

This chain joins TRBV5-1 and TRBJ2-6; possible D gene TRBD2, 6 bases. The CDR3 is made up of 17 amino acids. Germline V gives CDR1 SGHRS, CDR2 YFSETQ. V lost 0 bases to trimming and J lost 2 bases, with 12 bases between them. Here the CDR3 reads CASSLAVGTPGANVLTF. The CDR3 bases are TGCGCCAGCAGCTTGGCCGTGGGGACTCCTGGGGCCAACGTCCTGACTTTC.

The gene calls are TRBV7-2 and TRBJ1-3; 8 bases agree with TRBD1. The germline V gene has CDR1 SGHTA and CDR2 FQGNSA. V shed 5 bases, J shed 4 bases, and the junction held 4 bases outside the gene matches. The CDR3 contains 14 residues. CDR3 sequence: CASSTRGPGNTIYF. Written as DNA, the CDR3 is TGTGCCAGCAGCACCAGGGGGCCAGGAAACACCATATATTTT.

This chain links TRBV19 with TRBJ2-5; 9 positions agree with TRBD2. The V and J ends lost 5 bases and 4 bases, in that order; junction bases with no gene match: 2. Germline CDR1 reads LNHDA; CDR2 reads SQIVND (reference sequence). The CDR3 runs to 13 residues. In DNA, the CDR3 is TGTGCCAGTAGTGCTAGCGGGACAGAGACCCAGTACTTC. Its translation is CASSASGTETQYF. Variable domain in full (rest from reference TRBV19 and TRBJ2-5): DGGITQSPKYLFRKEGQNVTLSCEQNLNHDAMYWYRQDPGQGLRLIYYSQIVNDFQKGDIAEGYSVSREKKESFPLTVTSAQKNPTAFYLCASSASGTETQYFGPGTRLLVL.

The CDR3 DNA sequence: TGTGCCAGCAGCCCGGGACTACGGGAAAAACTGTTTTTT. This codes for CASSPGLREKLFF. This rearrangement joins TRBV3-1 (or the pseudogene TRBV3-2) to TRBJ1-4; tentatively, D is TRBD1 (5 bases). V was cut by 4 bases and J by 8 bases, with 11 bases left in between. The length of the CDR3 is 13 residues. Per germline, CDR1 LGHDT and CDR2 YNNKEL (reference sequence).

The chain links TRBV18 to TRBJ1-1; 8 nucleotides line up with TRBD1. The germline gives CDR1 KGHSH, CDR2 LQKENI. CDR3 size: 16 residues. The V gene end was trimmed by 2 bases and the J gene end by 1 base; junction bases not matched to a gene: 6. Here the CDR3 reads CASSPGAGGKNTEAFF. CDR3 in DNA: TGTGCCAGCTCACCAGGGGCAGGGGGCAAGAACACTGAAGCTTTCTTT.

This chain connects TRBV19 to TRBJ2-7; 7 positions agree with TRBD1. V was pared by 5 bases and J by 5 bases, with 9 bases of the junction left unmatched. Germline CDR1 is LNHDA and CDR2 is SQIVND (reference sequence). The CDR3 is 14 residues long. In DNA, the CDR3 is TGTGCCAGTAGTCTTCGACAGGGCTCGGACGAGCAGTACTTC. Its protein product is CASSLRQGSDEQYF.

The chain employs TRBV7-2 and TRBJ2-1; 7 nucleotides agree with TRBD1. The germline V gene has CDR1 SGHTA and CDR2 FQGNSA. The CDR3 spans 16 residues. After removal of 4 bases from V and 2 bases from J, the junction contained 8 bases not matched to a gene. CDR3: CASSSPGTVTYNEQFF. DNA of the CDR3: TGTGCCAGCAGCTCCCCCGGGACAGTCACCTACAATGAGCAGTTCTTC.

This chain joins TRBV3-1 (or the pseudogene TRBV3-2) and TRBJ1-1; the match to TRBD1 covers 7 bases. Germline V CDR1 and CDR2: LGHDT, YNNKEL (reference sequence). This CDR3 comprises 14 residues. V lost 6 bases, J lost 2 bases, and 6 bases stayed unmatched. In DNA, the CDR3 is TGTGCCAGCAGAACCGGGACAGCCAACACTGAAGCTTTCTTT. As protein: CASRTGTANTEAFF.

The chain uses TRBV9 and TRBJ1-6; possible D gene TRBD1, 5 bases. The length of the CDR3 is 14 residues. From germline, CDR1 is SGDLS and CDR2 YYNGEE. V was cut by 0 bases and J by 6 bases, with 7 bases left in between. The CDR3 sequence is CASSVGGSNSPLHF. CDR3 DNA: TGTGCCAGCAGCGTAGGGGGCTCTAATTCACCCCTCCACTTT.

The chain combines TRBV5-1 with TRBJ1-3; 7 bases agree with TRBD1. Trimming took 6 bases from V and 2 from J; bases not matched to a gene: 5. The CDR3 contains 14 residues. Germline-derived CDR1 and CDR2 are SGHRS and YFSETQ. The CDR3 sequence: CASTPGQPGNTIYF. In nucleotides, the CDR3 is TGCGCCAGCACCCCGGGACAGCCTGGAAACACCATATATTTT.

The V gene is TRBV24-1, the J gene TRBJ2-5; D possibly corresponds to TRBD1 (6 bases). The CDR3 totals 15 residues. In germline, CDR1 is KGHDR, CDR2 SFDVKD. V lost 5 bases, J lost 2 bases, and 14 bases lay in between. The DNA of the CDR3 is TGTGCCACCAGTGTAACAGGGAGCGGTCAAGAGACCCAGTACTTC. Amino acids: CATSVTGSGQETQYF.

J is TRBJ2-6 and V is TRBV3-1 (or the pseudogene TRBV3-2); D remains ambiguous. V dropped 8 bases and J dropped 2 bases, with 7 bases sitting between them. The CDR3 spans 13 residues. Germline V CDR1 and CDR2: LGHDT, YNNKEL (reference sequence). The CDR3 sequence: CASYQTGANVLTF. The CDR3 nucleotides are TGTGCCAGCTACCAGACTGGGGCCAACGTCCTGACTTTC.

This clone was recorded once. This chain links TRBV6-1 with TRBJ1-5; 10 nucleotides match TRBD1. The CDR3 has 17 amino acids. Looked up from germline, CDR1 is MNHNS and CDR2 is SASEGT. J gave up 0 bases and V 4 bases, and 6 bases lay outside the gene matches. CDR3 protein: CASSGGQGINSNQPQHF. The CDR3 region has the DNA TGTGCCAGCAGTGGGGGACAGGGGATAAATAGCAATCAGCCCCAGCATTTT.

The chain uses TRBV11-2 and TRBJ1-5; the D gene is possibly TRBD1 (5 bases). Deletions cut 5 bases from V and 7 bases from J, with 12 bases between. The CDR3 length is 13 residues. CDR1 SGHAT and CDR2 FQNNGV come from the germline V gene. This CDR3 is CASSPTGVQPQHF. The CDR3 nucleotides are TGTGCCAGCAGCCCCACGGGGGTCCAGCCCCAGCATTTT.

V usage is TRBV3-1 (or the pseudogene TRBV3-2) and J usage is TRBJ2-2; 9 nucleotides agree with TRBD2. CDR3 length: 16 residues. Germline CDR1 LGHDT, CDR2 YNNKEL (reference sequence). V shed 4 bases and J 5 bases; nucleotides not matched to a gene: 8. The CDR3 DNA is TGTGCCAGCAGCCCTTCTCGAGCGGGGGGAACCGGGGAGCTGTTTTTT. Its protein is CASSPSRAGGTGELFF.

Comments on this clone: Mismatch with germline at one junction end may stem from a read error. Other DNA sequences in the same sample also yield this CDR3. The chain combines TRBV19 with TRBJ1-2; no firm D call. Germline-derived CDR1 and CDR2 are LNHDA and SQIVND (reference sequence). The CDR3 extends over 13 amino acids. CDR3 amino acids: CASSTRQPDGYTF. CDR3 nucleotides: TGTGCCAGCAGTACGAGGCAACCGGATGGCTACACCTTC.

The gene calls are TRBV18 and TRBJ2-7; TRBD1 matches at 9 bases. After removal of 6 bases from V and 3 bases from J, the junction contained 9 bases not matched to a gene. This CDR3 region has 15 residues. Looked up from germline, CDR1 is KGHSH and CDR2 is LQKENI. CDR3 region: CASSRAGTGNYEQYF. The CDR3 DNA follows: TGTGCCAGCTCCCGCGCCGGGACAGGGAACTACGAGCAGTACTTC.

On this clone itself: The junction departs from the called germline gene at one end, perhaps through a read error. The chain employs TRBV7-7 and TRBJ2-1, with 10 bases that match TRBD2. This CDR3 comprises 18 residues. CDR1 is SSHAT, CDR2 FNYEAQ, per germline (reference sequence). The CDR3 nucleotides are TGTGCTAGCAGCTCACAATCATTTATAGCGGGAGGTCACAATGAGCAGTTCTTC. Translating it yields CASSSQSFIAGGHNEQFF.

This chain uses TRBV19 with TRBJ2-1; 8 bases are a match to TRBD2. V shed 1 base and J 1 base; nucleotides not matched to a gene: 6. The germline V gene has CDR1 LNHDA and CDR2 SQIVND (reference sequence). The CDR3 has 17 residues. The CDR3 DNA reads TGTGCCAGTAGTATAGCCGGGAGGGGGGGTTCCTACAATGAGCAGTTCTTC. It codes for CASSIAGRGGSYNEQFF.

This clone was recorded once. This chain joins TRBV30 and TRBJ1-5; 8 bases align to TRBD1. The trim removed 2 bases at V and 6 bases at J, leaving 3 bases unmatched. Per germline, CDR1 GTSNPN and CDR2 SVGIG (reference sequence). The CDR3 covers 13 residues. CDR3 loop: CAWSPQGAQPQHF. The DNA of the CDR3 is TGTGCCTGGAGTCCCCAGGGGGCTCAGCCCCAGCATTTT.

The V and J genes are TRBV18 and TRBJ2-2; D is perhaps TRBD2 (5 bases). The CDR3 is made up of 16 amino acids. Germline CDR1 reads KGHSH; CDR2 reads LQKENI. Trimming pared 3 bases from V and 4 bases from J, leaving 15 bases between. The CDR3 coding sequence is TGTGCCAGCTCACCGAGGAAGGACTCCCTCACCGGGGAGCTGTTTTTT. Amino acid sequence: CASSPRKDSLTGELFF.

V is TRBV13 and J is TRBJ1-1; 8 bases agree with TRBD1. With 5 bases clipped from V and 5 bases from J, the junction kept 4 bases outside the gene matches. The CDR3 totals 13 residues. Per germline, CDR1 PRHDT and CDR2 FYEKMQ (reference sequence). This CDR3 is CASSTGGGTEAFF. Written as DNA, the CDR3 is TGTGCCAGCAGCACAGGGGGAGGGACTGAAGCTTTCTTT.

The J gene is TRBJ2-5, the V gene TRBV7-2, with TRBD2 matching 7 bases. The ends lost 1 base at V and 8 bases at J; junction bases unmatched: 13. Germline V gene data show CDR1 as SGHTA and CDR2 as FQGNSA. This CDR3 is 16 amino acids long. CDR3 coding DNA: TGTGCCAGCAGCTTAGACGCAAACGGGGGGAGGGATACCCAGTACTTC. Protein sequence: CASSLDANGGRDTQYF.

V gene TRBV11-2 combines with J gene TRBJ1-1; D is possibly TRBD1 (6 bases). With 5 bases removed from V and 6 bases from J, the gap between germline ends came to 16 bases. CDR3 length equals 14 residues. The germline V gene encodes CDR1 SGHAT and CDR2 FQNNGV. The CDR3 spells CASSPSQGRAEAFF. As DNA, the CDR3 is TGTGCCAGCAGCCCGAGTCAGGGGCGTGCTGAAGCTTTCTTT. The full variable domain, rest sourced from reference TRBV11-2 and TRBJ1-1, is EAGVAQSPRYKIIEKRQSVAFWCNPISGHATLYWYQQILGQGPKLLIQFQNNGVVDDSQLPKDRFSAERLKGVDSTLKIQPAKLEDSAVYLCASSPSQGRAEAFFGQGTRLTVV.

The chain couples TRBV7-9 to TRBJ1-2; TRBD1 might be the D (5 bases). V lost 3 bases, J lost 2 bases, and 10 bases lay in between. Germline lookup yields CDR1 SEHNR and CDR2 FQNEAQ (reference sequence). This CDR3 is 14 amino acids long. The DNA for the CDR3 is TGTGCCAGCAGCTTCCTTACAGGAAACTATGGCTACACCTTC. Translation gives CASSFLTGNYGYTF.

The chain links TRBV24-1 to TRBJ2-2; 9 bases are a match to TRBD2. V was clipped by 4 bases and J by 6 bases; unmatched bases: 8. CDR1 and CDR2 from the germline V gene are KGHDR and SFDVKD. The CDR3 contains 16 residues. CDR3 DNA sequence: TGTGCCACCAGTGACCATAGCGGGAGAGGTCCCGGGGAGCTGTTTTTT. Protein product: CATSDHSGRGPGELFF.

The chain links TRBV30 to TRBJ1-4; D gene ambiguous. The CDR3 loop spans 18 amino acids. CDR1 and CDR2 (germline): GTSNPN, SVGIG (reference sequence). V dropped 3 bases and J dropped 7 bases, with 27 bases sitting between them. CDR3 loop: CAWRGRRGGGGRVEKLFF. The CDR3 region has the DNA TGTGCCTGGAGGGGCCGTCGGGGAGGAGGCGGGCGTGTTGAAAAACTGTTTTTT.